What follows are 27 T cell receptor beta chains derived from one specimen sequenced in a study of T cell responses to AZD1222 COVID-19 vaccine. Generated by immunoSEQ multiplex PCR, the TCRdb table keeps only in-frame clones and is missing some. The sample gives tens of thousands of clones, about 88% of which show up once; under 25% is in the top ten. The material was peripheral blood, obtained on day 0 of AZD1222 vaccination. Every receptor here comes from an adult in good health.

The CDR3 DNA reads as TGTGCCAGCAGTAGCGGGGGGCCCATTTCCTACGAGCAGTACTTC. Amino acids: CASSSGGPISYEQYF. This sequence joins TRBV6-6 and TRBJ2-7, with 9 positions matching TRBD2. This CDR3 comprises 15 residues. Germline CDR1 MNHNY, CDR2 SVGAGI (reference sequence). V dropped 5 bases and J dropped 1; count of bases not matched to a gene: 6.

The chain employs TRBV5-1 and TRBJ2-5; 12 bases agree with TRBD1. Germline V lookup: CDR1 SGHRS, CDR2 YFSETQ. J gave up 2 bases and V 3 bases, and 5 bases lay outside the gene matches. The CDR3 has 16 amino acids. CDR3 DNA: TGCGCCAGCAGCTGGGGACAGGGGGCGATACAAGAGACCCAGTACTTC. Translated: CASSWGQGAIQETQYF.

The chain is built from TRBV5-1 and TRBJ1-2, with TRBD1 identical over 7 bases. The V and J ends lost 3 bases and 5 bases, in that order; junction bases with no gene match: 4. The CDR3 has 13 residues. Germline CDR1 reads SGHRS; CDR2 reads YFSETQ. In nucleotides, the CDR3 is TGCGCCAGCAGCTCGGGACAGAAATATGGCTACACCTTC. Translating gives CASSSGQKYGYTF. Complete variable domain (other parts from reference TRBV5-1 and TRBJ1-2): KAGVTQTPRYLIKTRGQQVTLSCSPISGHRSVSWYQQTPGQGLQFLFEYFSETQRNKGNFPGRFSGRQFSNSRSEMNVSTLELGDSALYLCASSSGQKYGYTFGSGTRLTVV.

This chain links TRBV5-5 with TRBJ1-1; no firm D call. CDR1 and CDR2 (germline): SGHKS, YYEKEE (reference sequence). Trimming took 4 bases from V and 0 from J, leaving 4 bases between them. The CDR3 has 12 residues. CDR3 DNA sequence: TGTGCCAGCAGCAAAGTGAACACTGAAGCTTTCTTT. It translates to CASSKVNTEAFF.

The chain carries TRBV6-1 and TRBJ1-5; D is unclear. The germline gives CDR1 MNHNS, CDR2 SASEGT. Trimming left V 3 bases short and J 0 bases short, with 9 bases between. This CDR3 spans 15 amino acids. DNA for the CDR3: TGTGCCAGCAGTGACGCTGGGCATAGCAATCAGCCCCAGCATTTT. It codes for CASSDAGHSNQPQHF.

Written as DNA, the CDR3 is TGTGCCAGCAGCCGAGAAGGCGGTAACACTGAAGCTTTCTTT. This gives the protein CASSREGGNTEAFF. The chain carries TRBV4-2 and TRBJ1-1, with D unresolved. Germline V gene data show CDR1 as LGHNA and CDR2 as YNFKEQ. Trimming pared 4 bases from V and 2 bases from J, leaving 11 bases between. CDR3 size: 14 residues.

The rearrangement uses TRBV10-2 and TRBJ2-5; the match to TRBD2 covers 8 bases. Losses at the gene ends were 7 bases for V and 1 base for J; bases not matched to a gene: 5. The CDR3 contains 14 residues. Germline V gives CDR1 WSHSY, CDR2 SAAADI. The DNA of the CDR3 is TGCGCCAGCACCGGGGGGGGCAGCCAAGAGACCCAGTACTTC. The encoded protein is CASTGGGSQETQYF.

This chain uses TRBV18 with TRBJ1-3; maybe TRBD1 (6 bases). CDR3 length equals 16 residues. Germline loops: CDR1 KGHSH, CDR2 LQKENI. V gave up 3 bases and J gave up 2 bases, with 14 bases separating them. CDR3 residues: CASSPGTNLPGNTIYF. In nucleotides, the CDR3 is TGTGCCAGCTCACCCGGGACAAACTTACCTGGAAACACCATATATTTT.

This clone appeared once. The V gene is TRBV12-1, the J gene TRBJ1-6. TRBV12-1 is deemed a pseudogene. The CDR3 runs to 16 residues. Here the CDR3 DNA reads TGTGCCAGCACCTGGAAGGACGCGGACCTATATTCACCCCTCCACTTT. Translated: CASTWKDADLYSPLHF.

The chain links TRBV4-2 to TRBJ2-7; D is undetermined. V dropped 0 bases and J dropped 2 bases, with 8 bases sitting between them. The CDR3 sequence is 14 residues long. The germline gives CDR1 LGHNA, CDR2 YNFKEQ. The CDR3 region is CASSQDGGAYEQYF. Written as DNA, the CDR3 is TGTGCCAGCAGCCAAGATGGTGGGGCCTACGAGCAGTACTTC.

V and J are TRBV19 and TRBJ1-2; TRBD1 agrees at 12 bases. CDR3 length equals 15 residues. Germline V lookup: CDR1 LNHDA, CDR2 SQIVND (reference sequence). Trimming took 3 bases from V and 5 from J; bases not matched to a gene: 4. Written as DNA, the CDR3 is TGTGCCAGTAGTATGGGGACAGGGGGCGGTTATGGCTACACCTTC. Its translation: CASSMGTGGGYGYTF.

Here the CDR3 reads CASSPSGLATREQFF. The CDR3 DNA sequence: TGTGCCAGCAGTCCTTCAGGACTAGCGACCCGAGAGCAGTTCTTC. The genes are TRBV7-3 and TRBJ2-1; 9 bases are shared with TRBD2. V was pared by 6 bases and J by 10 bases, with 13 bases of the junction left unmatched. The CDR3 is made up of 15 amino acids. Germline-derived CDR1 and CDR2 are SGHTA and FQGTGA.

CDR3 nucleotides: TGTGCCAGCAGCCAAAGAACAACTGGGGCCACAGATACGCAGTATTTT. Translation gives CASSQRTTGATDTQYF. The chain uses TRBV3-1 (or the pseudogene TRBV3-2) and TRBJ2-3; a possible D gene is TRBD1 (5 bases). Germline CDR1 LGHDT, CDR2 YNNKEL (reference sequence). The CDR3 has 16 amino acids. Between the trimmed V and J ends, which lost 2 bases and 2 bases, there was a span of 14 bases.

This sequence joins TRBV28 and TRBJ1-2; D uncertain. The germline V gene encodes CDR1 MDHEN and CDR2 SYDVKM. The CDR3 has 17 amino acids. The V gene lost 5 bases and the J gene lost 3 bases, with 22 bases spanning the gap. CDR3 sequence (DNA): TGTGCCAGCAGTGCCTCCGCCGCCGGGGAAACCTACTATGGCTACACCTTC. This gives the protein CASSASAAGETYYGYTF.

This sequence joins TRBV12-3 or TRBV12-4 and TRBJ2-3, with a possible D match to TRBD2 (5 bases). Trimming took off 7 bases at V and 4 bases at J, with 12 bases between the two ends. This CDR3 has 13 amino acids. The DNA of the CDR3 is TGTGCCAGCACCCCGGCGGGCCCAGATACGCAGTATTTT. Translated, it gives CASTPAGPDTQYF.

The V call is TRBV7-2, the J call TRBJ2-5; 7 bases map to TRBD1. The V gene's germline CDR1 is SGHTA and CDR2 FQGNSA. Trimming cost V 5 bases and J 5 bases; bases outside gene matches: 8. The CDR3 is 14 residues long. DNA for the CDR3: TGTGCCAGCAGCGCCGGGACAGCCCCGGAGACCCAGTACTTC. Its protein product is CASSAGTAPETQYF.

V and J are TRBV6-5 and TRBJ2-7; 12 bases fit TRBD2. The ends lost 8 bases at V and 6 bases at J; junction bases unmatched: 8. The CDR3 runs 14 residues. Germline V gene sequence: CDR1 MNHEY, CDR2 SVGAGI. DNA of the CDR3: TGTGCCAGCGTCCTAGCGGGAGGGGCCCTCGAGCAGTACTTC. It yields the protein CASVLAGGALEQYF.

This clone was seen once. This rearrangement joins TRBV5-1 to TRBJ1-2, with TRBD1 matching over 10 bases. J was trimmed by 2 bases and V by 3 bases; bases with no gene match: 7. The length of the CDR3 is 16 residues. Germline CDR1 SGHRS, CDR2 YFSETQ. Here the CDR3 DNA reads TGCGCCAGCAGCTCAATCCCGGGACAGGGGAACTATGGCTACACCTTC. Translated, it gives CASSSIPGQGNYGYTF.

V is TRBV6-5 and J is TRBJ1-4; 7 bases map to TRBD1. CDR1 and CDR2 from the germline V gene are MNHEY and SVGAGI. Germline trimming cut 6 bases from V and 4 bases from J; bases unmatched to any gene: 8. The CDR3 has 15 residues. The CDR3 loop is CASRVTGRDNEKLFF. The CDR3 nucleotides read TGTGCCAGCAGGGTGACAGGGAGGGATAATGAAAAACTGTTTTTT.

This sequence joins TRBV9 and TRBJ1-1; no firm D call. The CDR3 is made up of 14 amino acids. Germline CDR1 and CDR2: SGDLS and YYNGEE. The V end lost 0 bases, the J end lost 0 bases, and 6 bases lay between the germline ends. DNA of the CDR3: TGTGCCAGCAGCGTAGGAAGGGTGAACACTGAAGCTTTCTTT. It is translated as CASSVGRVNTEAFF. Combining the CDR3 with reference TRBV9 and TRBJ1-1 gives the whole variable domain DSGVTQTPKHLITATGQRVTLRCSPRSGDLSVYWYQQSLDQGLQFLIQYYNGEERAKGNILERFSAQQFPDLHSELNLSSLELGDSALYFCASSVGRVNTEAFFGQGTRLTVV.

The gene calls are TRBV5-5 and TRBJ1-5, with TRBD1 matching 7 bases. The CDR3 loop spans 13 amino acids. The V gene end was trimmed by 4 bases and the J gene end by 7 bases; junction bases not matched to a gene: 5. Per the germline V gene, CDR1 is SGHKS and CDR2 is YYEKEE (reference sequence). The CDR3 reads CASSQTGPQPQHF. The CDR3 bases are TGTGCCAGCAGCCAGACAGGGCCGCAGCCCCAGCATTTT.

V gene TRBV7-3 combines with J gene TRBJ2-1; D unclear. Trimming took off 5 bases at V and 8 bases at J, with 22 bases between the two ends. This CDR3 region has 16 residues. Looked up from germline, CDR1 is SGHTA and CDR2 is FQGTGA. CDR3 region: CASSPKGRLGLDEQFF. In nucleotides, the CDR3 is TGTGCCAGCAGCCCGAAGGGCAGGTTGGGTTTGGATGAGCAGTTCTTC. The full variable domain, in which reference TRBV7-3 and TRBJ2-1 provide the parts outside the CDR3, is GAGVSQTPSNKVTEKGKYVELRCDPISGHTALYWYRQSLGQGPEFLIYFQGTGAADDSGLPNDRFFAVRPEGSVSTLKIQRTERGDSAVYLCASSPKGRLGLDEQFFGPGTRLTVL.

J is TRBJ1-2 and V is TRBV6-5; 8 bases are a match to TRBD1. The CDR3 runs 14 residues. Germline values: CDR1 MNHEY, CDR2 SVGAGI. The V gene end was trimmed by 2 bases and the J gene end by 7 bases; junction bases not matched to a gene: 6. CDR3 protein: CASSYGRTGIGYTF. CDR3 nucleotides: TGTGCCAGCAGTTACGGAAGGACAGGGATTGGCTACACCTTC.

The J gene is TRBJ1-3, the V gene TRBV28; unclear D gene. The germline CDR1 and CDR2 sequences are MDHEN and SYDVKM. The CDR3 covers 14 residues. V shed 2 bases and J shed 3 bases, with 8 bases lying between them. CDR3 coding DNA: TGTGCCAGCAGTTTAACGGCCTTTGGAAACACCATATATTTT. Protein: CASSLTAFGNTIYF.

Comments on this clone: Distinct nucleotide sequences in the sample also encode this CDR3. The V and J genes are TRBV18 and TRBJ2-3; TRBD1 might be the D (5 bases). Trimming left V 5 bases short and J 4 bases short, with 7 bases between. The CDR3 totals 12 residues. Germline V gene lookup returns CDR1 KGHSH and CDR2 LQKENI. The CDR3 bases are TGTGCCAGCTCAAGGGGTTCAGATACGCAGTATTTT. Protein sequence: CASSRGSDTQYF.

A single count supports this clone. The rearrangement links TRBV5-8 to TRBJ2-1; 13 bases agree with TRBD2. Germline V CDR1 and CDR2: SGHTS, YDEGEE. The CDR3 length is 17 residues. The ends lost 4 bases at V and 0 bases at J; junction bases unmatched: 4. DNA for the CDR3: TGTGCCAGCAGCATAACTAGCGGGGGGGGCTCCTACAATGAGCAGTTCTTC. Residues: CASSITSGGGSYNEQFF.

The chain links TRBV5-1 to TRBJ2-3; TRBD2 matches 8 bases. CDR1 is SGHRS, CDR2 YFSETQ, per germline. This CDR3 spans 16 amino acids. V was clipped by 0 bases and J by 4 bases; unmatched bases: 7. CDR3 bases: TGCGCCAGCAGCTTGGCCCAAGCGGGGGCCGCAGATACGCAGTATTTT. It translates to CASSLAQAGAADTQYF.